This T cell receptor beta chain came from a study of blood T cell repertoires in COVID-19. As for the study in general: Sample material is recorded as cDNA or gDNA derived from T cells, B-cell-depleted T cells, or PBMCs.

TCRdb keeps only in-frame clones here, not all; method: immunoSEQ multiplex PCR. The data contain some 75,000 clones, roughly 91% of them singletons. From germline, CDR1 is SGHRS and CDR2 YFSETQ. This CDR3 comprises 15 residues. V dropped 0 bases and J dropped 7; count of bases not matched to a gene: 7. The sequenced sample consisted of peripheral blood. This clonotype originated in a man aged 60 to 69 with acute or convalescent COVID-19. The chain recombines TRBV5-1 with TRBJ1-2, with 9 nucleotides matching TRBD1. CDR3 nucleotides: TGCGCCAGCAGCTTGGGAAACAGGGGGCAGGGTGGCTACACCTTC. It specifies CASSLGNRGQGGYTF.